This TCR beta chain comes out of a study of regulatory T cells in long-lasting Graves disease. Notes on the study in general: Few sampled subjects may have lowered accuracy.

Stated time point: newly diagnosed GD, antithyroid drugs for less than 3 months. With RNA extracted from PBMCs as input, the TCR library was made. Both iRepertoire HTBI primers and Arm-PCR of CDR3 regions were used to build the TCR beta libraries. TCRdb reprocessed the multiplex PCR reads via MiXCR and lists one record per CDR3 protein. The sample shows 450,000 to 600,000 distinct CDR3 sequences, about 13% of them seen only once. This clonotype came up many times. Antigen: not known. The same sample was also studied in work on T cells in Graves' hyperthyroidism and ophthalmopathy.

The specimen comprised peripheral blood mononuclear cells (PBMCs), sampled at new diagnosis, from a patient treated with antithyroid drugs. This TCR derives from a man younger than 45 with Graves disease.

In DNA, the CDR3 is TGTGCCAGCAGAAGGGGCCCGGGACAGGGATACAATGAGCAGTTCTTC. Its translation: CASRRGPGQGYNEQFF. This chain links TRBV11-2 with TRBJ2-1, with TRBD1 matching 9 bases. This CDR3 is 16 amino acids long. Trimming took 6 bases from V and 4 from J; bases not matched to a gene: 10. CDR1 and CDR2 from the germline V gene are SGHAT and FQNNGV.